The clone carrying this T cell receptor (beta chain) occurred many times. The CDR3 extends over 13 amino acids. Trimming left V 3 bases short and J 3 bases short, with 8 bases between. From germline, CDR1 is SGHTA and CDR2 FQGNSA. These data belong to a study of human T cells and chemical hapten exposure. Stated time point: patch test 2, 6 weeks after DPC sensitization. Stated treatment: therapeutic diphenylcyclopropenone sensitization with weekly scalp DPC. TCRdb re-derived calls from the RACE reads in MiXCR, one entry per CDR3 protein. The table shows about 110,000 distinct CDR3 sequences, with about a tenth occurring only once.

The sequences come from whole blood, collected in connection with sensitization to the hapten diphenylcyclopropenone (DPC). The genes are TRBV7-2 and TRBJ1-2; maybe TRBD1 (6 bases). The origin of this receptor is a middle-aged woman with alopecia areata. Some clones in this sample may be carry-over from other donors' samples. The chain's CDR3 is CASSLKGDYGYTF. The CDR3 DNA reads as TGTGCCAGCAGCTTGAAGGGGGACTATGGCTACACCTTC.